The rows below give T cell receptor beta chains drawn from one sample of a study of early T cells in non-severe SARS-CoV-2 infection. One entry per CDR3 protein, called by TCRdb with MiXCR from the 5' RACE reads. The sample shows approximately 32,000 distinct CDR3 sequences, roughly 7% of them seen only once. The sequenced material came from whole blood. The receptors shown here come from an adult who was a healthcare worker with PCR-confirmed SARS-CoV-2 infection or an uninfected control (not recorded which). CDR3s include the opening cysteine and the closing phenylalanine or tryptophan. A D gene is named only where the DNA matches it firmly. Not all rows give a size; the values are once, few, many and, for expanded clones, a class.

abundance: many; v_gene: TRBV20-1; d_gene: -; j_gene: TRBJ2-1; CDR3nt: TGCAGTGGGGTTGGGGCAGCCTACAATGAGCAGTTCTTC; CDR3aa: CSGVGAAYNEQFF
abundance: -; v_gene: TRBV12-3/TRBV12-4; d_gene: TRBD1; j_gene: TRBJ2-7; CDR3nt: TGTGCCAGCAGCGGACAGGCTTACCTCGAGCAGTACTTC; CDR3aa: CASSGQAYLEQYF
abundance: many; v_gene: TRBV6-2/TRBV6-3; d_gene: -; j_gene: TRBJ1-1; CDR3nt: TGTGCCAGCAGCCTCCGGGGCACTGAAGCTTTCTTT; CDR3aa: CASSLRGTEAFF
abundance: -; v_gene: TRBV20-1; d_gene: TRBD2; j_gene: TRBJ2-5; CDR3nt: TGCAGTGCTAGAGATAGACCGGGGGGGCAAGAGACCCAGTACTTC; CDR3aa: CSARDRPGGQETQYF
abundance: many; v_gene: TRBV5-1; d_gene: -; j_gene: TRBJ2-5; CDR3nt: TGCGCCAGCAGCTACTCCGATGGAGGGGGAGGAGAGACCCAGTACTTC; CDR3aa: CASSYSDGGGGETQYF
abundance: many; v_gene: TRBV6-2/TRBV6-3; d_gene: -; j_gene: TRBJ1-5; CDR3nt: TGTGCCAGCAGTTACTCCCAGGTCAATCAGCCCCAGCATTTT; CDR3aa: CASSYSQVNQPQHF
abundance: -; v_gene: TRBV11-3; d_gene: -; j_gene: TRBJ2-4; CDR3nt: TGTGCCAGCAGCTTAGAAACGGCTGGGCGGAACATTCAGTACTTC; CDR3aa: CASSLETAGRNIQYF
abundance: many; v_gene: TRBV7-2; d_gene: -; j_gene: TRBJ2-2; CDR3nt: TGTGCCAGCAGCCTCCTCAGGGAAACCGGGGAGCTGTTTTTT; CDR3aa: CASSLLRETGELFF
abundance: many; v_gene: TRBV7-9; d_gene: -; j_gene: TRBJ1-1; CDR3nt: TGTGCCAGCACATACACAGAAGGGACTGAAGCTTTCTTT; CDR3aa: CASTYTEGTEAFF
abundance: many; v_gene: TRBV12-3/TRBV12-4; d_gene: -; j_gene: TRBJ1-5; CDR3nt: TGTGCCAGCAGTTTAGCGCGGGGTCAGCCCCAGCATTTT; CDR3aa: CASSLARGQPQHF
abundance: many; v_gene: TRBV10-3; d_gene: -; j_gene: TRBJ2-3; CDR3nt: TGTGCCATTTCCGGAGTTCGCGCAGATACGCAGTATTTT; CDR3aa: CAISGVRADTQYF
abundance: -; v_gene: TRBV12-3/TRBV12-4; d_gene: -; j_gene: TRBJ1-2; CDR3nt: TGTGCCAGCAGCCCCCTTCCAGGAGGGTATGGCTACACCTTC; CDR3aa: CASSPLPGGYGYTF
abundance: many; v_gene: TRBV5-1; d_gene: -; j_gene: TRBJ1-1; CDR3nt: TGCGCCAGCAGCTCCTTTACCACGGGGGAGCGCGGTGAAGCTTTCTTT; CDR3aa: CASSSFTTGERGEAFF
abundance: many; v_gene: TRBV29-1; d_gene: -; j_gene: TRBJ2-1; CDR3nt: TGCAGCGCCGTCCTCTTCGGACAGTACAATGAGCAGTTCTTC; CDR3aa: CSAVLFGQYNEQFF
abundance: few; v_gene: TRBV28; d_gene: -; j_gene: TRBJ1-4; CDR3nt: TGTGCCAGCCAGAGGGCCCTTAGGGAAAAACTGTTTTTT; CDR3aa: CASQRALREKLFF
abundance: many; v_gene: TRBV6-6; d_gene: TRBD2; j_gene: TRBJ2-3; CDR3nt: TGTGCCAGCCGCAGTACCGGGACTAGCGGGGGGACTTACACAGATACGCAGTATTTT; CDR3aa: CASRSTGTSGGTYTDTQYF
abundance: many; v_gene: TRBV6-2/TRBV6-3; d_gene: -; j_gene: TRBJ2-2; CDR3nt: TGTGCCAGCAGGGTCAGAGACACCGGGGAGCTGTTTTTT; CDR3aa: CASRVRDTGELFF
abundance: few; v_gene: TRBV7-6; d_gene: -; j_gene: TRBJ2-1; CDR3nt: TGTGCCAGCAGCATAGACAGGGAGGGTGAGCAGTTCTTC; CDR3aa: CASSIDREGEQFF
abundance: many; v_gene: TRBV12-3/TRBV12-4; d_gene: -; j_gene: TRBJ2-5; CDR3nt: TGTGCCAGCAGTGCACGACACGGCCAAGAGACCCAGTACTTC; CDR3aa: CASSARHGQETQYF
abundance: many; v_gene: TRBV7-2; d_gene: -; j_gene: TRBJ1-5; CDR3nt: TGTGCCAGCAGCACCAACAGTTATAGCAATCAGCCCCAGCATTTT; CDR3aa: CASSTNSYSNQPQHF
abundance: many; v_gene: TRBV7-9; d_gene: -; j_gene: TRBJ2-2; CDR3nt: TGTGCCAGCAGCTTTGGGACACTCGGGGAGCTGTTTTTT; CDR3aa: CASSFGTLGELFF
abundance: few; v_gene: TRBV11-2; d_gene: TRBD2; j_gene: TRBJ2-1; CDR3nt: TGTGCCAGCAGCTTAGATTTGCTAGCGGGAGTGGATGAGCAGTTCTTC; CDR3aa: CASSLDLLAGVDEQFF
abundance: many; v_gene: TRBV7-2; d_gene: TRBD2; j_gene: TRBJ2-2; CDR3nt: TGTGCCAGCAGCTTAGTGGGGGGTCTAGCGGGAGCCGGGGAGCTGTTTTTT; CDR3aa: CASSLVGGLAGAGELFF
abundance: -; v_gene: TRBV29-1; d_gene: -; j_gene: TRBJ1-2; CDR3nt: TGCAGCGTTGCACTGCAGGAGAACTATGGCTACACCTTC; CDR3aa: CSVALQENYGYTF
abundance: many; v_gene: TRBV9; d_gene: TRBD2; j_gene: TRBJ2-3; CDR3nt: TGTGCCAGCAGCGTAGAACCCGGACTAGCGGTGCAGTATTTT; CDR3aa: CASSVEPGLAVQYF
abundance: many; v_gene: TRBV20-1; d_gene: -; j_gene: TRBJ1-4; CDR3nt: TGCAGTGCTACGTTCGGCGGGATGGGGACTAATGAAAAACTGTTTTTT; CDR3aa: CSATFGGMGTNEKLFF
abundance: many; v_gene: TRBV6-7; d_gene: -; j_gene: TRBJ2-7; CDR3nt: TGTGCCAGCAGTTACGAGTCAGGGAGAGTCAGAAGGGGAAACGAACAGTACTTC; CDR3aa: CASSYESGRVRRGNEQYF
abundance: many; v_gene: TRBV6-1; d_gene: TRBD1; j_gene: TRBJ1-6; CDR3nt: TGTGCCAGCAGTGAGACAGGGGGCGAGGATTCACCCCTCCACTTT; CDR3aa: CASSETGGEDSPLHF
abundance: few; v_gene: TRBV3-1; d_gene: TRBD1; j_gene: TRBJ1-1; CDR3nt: TGTGCCAGCAGCTACAGGGGGATGAACACTGAAGCTTTCTTT; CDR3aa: CASSYRGMNTEAFF
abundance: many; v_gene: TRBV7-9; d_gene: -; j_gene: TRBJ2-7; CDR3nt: TGTGCCAGCAGCTTCGCAGGGACCTTCTACGAGCAGTACTTC; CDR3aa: CASSFAGTFYEQYF
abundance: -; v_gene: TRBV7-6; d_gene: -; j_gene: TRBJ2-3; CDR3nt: TGTGCCAGCAGCTTAGAGTCCGGAGCAGATACGCAGTATTTT; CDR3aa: CASSLESGADTQYF
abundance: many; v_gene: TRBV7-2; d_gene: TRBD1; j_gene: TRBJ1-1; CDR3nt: TGTGCCAGCAGCTGGGACAGGGTGAACACTGAAGCTTTCTTT; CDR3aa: CASSWDRVNTEAFF
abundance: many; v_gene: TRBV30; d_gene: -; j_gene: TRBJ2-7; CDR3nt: TGTGCCTGGAGTGTAGGGGGGGCCTACGAGCAGTACTTC; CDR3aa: CAWSVGGAYEQYF
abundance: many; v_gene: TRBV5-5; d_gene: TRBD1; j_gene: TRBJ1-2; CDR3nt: TGTGCCAGCAAACTTCAAGGGGGCGCGGACTATGGCTACACCTTC; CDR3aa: CASKLQGGADYGYTF
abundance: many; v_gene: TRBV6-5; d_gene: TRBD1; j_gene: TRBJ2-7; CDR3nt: TGTGCCAGCAGGGGGAGACAGGGGCGAACTTCCTACGAGCAGTACTTC; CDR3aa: CASRGRQGRTSYEQYF
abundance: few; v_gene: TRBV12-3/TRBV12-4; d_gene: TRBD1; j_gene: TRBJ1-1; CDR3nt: TGTGCCAGCAGTCCTACCGGGACAGGGGGAACTGAAGCTTTCTTT; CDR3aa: CASSPTGTGGTEAFF
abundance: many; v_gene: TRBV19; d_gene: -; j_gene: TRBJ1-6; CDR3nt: TGTGCCAGTAGTTCGGACGGCCGCAGCTCCTATAATTCACCCCTCCACTTT; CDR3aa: CASSSDGRSSYNSPLHF
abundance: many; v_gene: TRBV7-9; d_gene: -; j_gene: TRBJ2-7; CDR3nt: TGTGCCAGCAGCTTAGGGCAGGCAATAACCTACGAGCAGTACTTC; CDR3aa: CASSLGQAITYEQYF
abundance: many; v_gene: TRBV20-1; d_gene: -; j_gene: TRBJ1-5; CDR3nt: TGCAGTGCTAGAGATTGGGGGCGGCCGGGCCAGCCCCAGCATTTT; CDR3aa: CSARDWGRPGQPQHF
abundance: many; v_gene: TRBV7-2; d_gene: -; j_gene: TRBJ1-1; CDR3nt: TGTGCCAGCAGCTTAGCGCGGACCCGAAGTGTTGAAGCTTTCTTT; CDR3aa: CASSLARTRSVEAFF
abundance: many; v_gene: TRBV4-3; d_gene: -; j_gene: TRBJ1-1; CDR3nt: TGCGCCAGCAGCCGAACGGGGGACACTGAAGCTTTCTTT; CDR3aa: CASSRTGDTEAFF
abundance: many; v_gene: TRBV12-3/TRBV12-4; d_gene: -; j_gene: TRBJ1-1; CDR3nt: TGTGCCAGCATCCCACGAGGGGGGCTCACTGAAGCTTTCTTT; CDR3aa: CASIPRGGLTEAFF
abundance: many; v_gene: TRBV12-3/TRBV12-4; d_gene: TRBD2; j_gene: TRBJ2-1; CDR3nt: TGTGCCAGCAGACTAGCGGGAGGGTTGATCAATGAGCAGTTCTTC; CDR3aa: CASRLAGGLINEQFF
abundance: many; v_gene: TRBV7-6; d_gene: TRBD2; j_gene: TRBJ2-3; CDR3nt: TGTGCCAGCAGCTTAGCCGGAGCGGGGGGACGCACAGATACGCAGTATTTT; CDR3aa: CASSLAGAGGRTDTQYF
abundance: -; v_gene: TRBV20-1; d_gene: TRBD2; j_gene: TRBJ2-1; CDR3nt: TGCAGTGCTACCCTAGGATTAGCGGGGGCCTTCAGCTCCTACAATGAGCAGTTCTTC; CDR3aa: CSATLGLAGAFSSYNEQFF
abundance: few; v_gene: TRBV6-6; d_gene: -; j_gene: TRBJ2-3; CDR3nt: TGTGCCAGCCATACGGGGGGCTTCCGTGCTAGCACAGATACGCAGTATTTT; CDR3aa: CASHTGGFRASTDTQYF
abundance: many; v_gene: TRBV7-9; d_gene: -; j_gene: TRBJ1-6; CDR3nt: TGTGCCAGCAGCTTGTTTCGCGGCGGCTATAATTCACCCCTCCACTTT; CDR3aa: CASSLFRGGYNSPLHF
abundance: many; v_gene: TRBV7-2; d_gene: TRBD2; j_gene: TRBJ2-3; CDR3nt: TGTGCCAGCAGCCGGGGGGGCGCAGATACGCAGTATTTT; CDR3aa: CASSRGGADTQYF
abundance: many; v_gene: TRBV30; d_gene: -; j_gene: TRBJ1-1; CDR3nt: TGTGCCTGGAGTGGTAGCAGGAACACTGAAGCTTTCTTT; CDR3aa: CAWSGSRNTEAFF
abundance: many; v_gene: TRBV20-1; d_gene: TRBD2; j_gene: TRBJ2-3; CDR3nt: TGCAGTGCTAGAGATAGCGGGGGGGCTCAAGATACGCAGTATTTT; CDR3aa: CSARDSGGAQDTQYF
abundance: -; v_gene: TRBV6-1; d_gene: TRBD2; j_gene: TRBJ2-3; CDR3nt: TGTGCCAGCACCGAATCGGCGGGAGAAACAGATACGCAGTATTTT; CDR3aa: CASTESAGETDTQYF
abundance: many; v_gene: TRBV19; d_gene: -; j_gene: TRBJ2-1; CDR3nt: TGTGCCAGTAGTATTTATTGGCTCAGGGGCAACAATGAGCAGTTCTTC; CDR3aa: CASSIYWLRGNNEQFF
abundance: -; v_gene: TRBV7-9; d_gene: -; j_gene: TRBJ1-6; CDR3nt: TGTGCCAGCAGCTTAGGAGGGGTTAATTCACCCCTCCACTTT; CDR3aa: CASSLGGVNSPLHF
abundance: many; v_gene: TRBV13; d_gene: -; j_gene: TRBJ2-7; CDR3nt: TGTGCCAGCAGCCCGCAAATGACCTACGAGCAGTACTTC; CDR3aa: CASSPQMTYEQYF
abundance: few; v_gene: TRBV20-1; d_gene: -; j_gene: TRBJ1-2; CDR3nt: TGCAGTGCTAGAGATATCACCGTCTATGGCTACACCTTC; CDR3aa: CSARDITVYGYTF
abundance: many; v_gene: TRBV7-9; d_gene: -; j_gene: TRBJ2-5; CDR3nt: TGTGCCAGCAGCCCCGCCCGGGAAGAAGAGACCCAGTACTTC; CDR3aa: CASSPAREEETQYF
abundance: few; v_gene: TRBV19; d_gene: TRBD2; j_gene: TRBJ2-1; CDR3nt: TGTGCCAGTAGTATGAATCTAGCGGGGGGCCGTGATGAGCAGTTCTTC; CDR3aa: CASSMNLAGGRDEQFF
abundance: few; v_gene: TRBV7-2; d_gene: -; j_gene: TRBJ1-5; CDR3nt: TGTGCCAGCAGCTTAAGACGGGGCAATCAGCCCCAGCATTTT; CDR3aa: CASSLRRGNQPQHF